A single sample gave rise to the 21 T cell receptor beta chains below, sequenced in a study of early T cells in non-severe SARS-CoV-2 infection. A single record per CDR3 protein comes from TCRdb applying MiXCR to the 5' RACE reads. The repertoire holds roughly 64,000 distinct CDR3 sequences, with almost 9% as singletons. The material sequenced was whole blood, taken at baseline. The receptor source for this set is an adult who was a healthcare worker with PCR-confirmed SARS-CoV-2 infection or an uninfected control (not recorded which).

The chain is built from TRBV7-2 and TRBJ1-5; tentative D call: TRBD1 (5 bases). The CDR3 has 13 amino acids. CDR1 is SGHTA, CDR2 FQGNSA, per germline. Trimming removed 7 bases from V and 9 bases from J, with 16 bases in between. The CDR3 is CASTLGAERPQHF. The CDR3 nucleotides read TGTGCCAGCACTCTAGGGGCCGAACGGCCCCAGCATTTT.

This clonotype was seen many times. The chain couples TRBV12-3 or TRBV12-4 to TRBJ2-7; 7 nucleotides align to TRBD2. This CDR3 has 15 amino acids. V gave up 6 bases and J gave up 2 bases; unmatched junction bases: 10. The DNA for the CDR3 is TGTGCCAGCAGCTTTAGCGGGTACTCAACCTACGAGCAGTACTTC. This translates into CASSFSGYSTYEQYF.

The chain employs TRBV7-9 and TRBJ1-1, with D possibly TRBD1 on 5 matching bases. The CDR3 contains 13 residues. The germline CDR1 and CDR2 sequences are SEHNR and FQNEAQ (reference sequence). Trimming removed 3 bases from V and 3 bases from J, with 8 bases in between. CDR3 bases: TGTGCCAGCAGCTTGGAAGGGGACACTGAAGCTTTCTTT. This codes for CASSLEGDTEAFF.

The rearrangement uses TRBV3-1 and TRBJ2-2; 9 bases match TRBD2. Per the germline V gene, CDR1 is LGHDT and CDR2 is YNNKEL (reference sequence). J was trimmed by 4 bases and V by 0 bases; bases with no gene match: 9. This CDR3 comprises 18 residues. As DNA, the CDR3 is TGTGCCAGCAGCCAAGATTATAGCGCGGGAGGGTTCACCGGGGAGCTGTTTTTT. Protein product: CASSQDYSAGGFTGELFF.

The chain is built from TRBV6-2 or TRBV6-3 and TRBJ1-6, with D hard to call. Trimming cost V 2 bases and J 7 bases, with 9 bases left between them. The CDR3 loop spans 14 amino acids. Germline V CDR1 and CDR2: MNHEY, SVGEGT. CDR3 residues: CASSYPAENSPLHF. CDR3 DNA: TGTGCCAGCAGTTACCCGGCAGAAAATTCACCCCTCCACTTT.

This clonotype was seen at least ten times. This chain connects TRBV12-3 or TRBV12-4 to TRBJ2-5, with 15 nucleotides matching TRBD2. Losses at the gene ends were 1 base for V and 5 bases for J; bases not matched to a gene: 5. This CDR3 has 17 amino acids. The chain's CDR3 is CASSLGTSGRAWETQYF. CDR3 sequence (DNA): TGTGCCAGCAGTTTAGGGACTAGCGGGAGGGCTTGGGAGACCCAGTACTTC.

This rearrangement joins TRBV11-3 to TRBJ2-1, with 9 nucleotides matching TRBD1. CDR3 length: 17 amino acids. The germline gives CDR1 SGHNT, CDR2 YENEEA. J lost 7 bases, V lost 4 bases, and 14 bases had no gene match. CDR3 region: CASSSATTGTGKNEQFF. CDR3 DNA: TGTGCCAGCAGCTCCGCTACAACCGGGACAGGGAAAAATGAGCAGTTCTTC. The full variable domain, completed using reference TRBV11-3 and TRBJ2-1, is EAGVVQSPRYKIIEKKQPVAFWCNPISGHNTLYWYLQNLGQGPELLIRYENEEAVDDSQLPKDRFSAERLKGVDSTLKIQPAELGDSAVYLCASSSATTGTGKNEQFFGPGTRLTVL.

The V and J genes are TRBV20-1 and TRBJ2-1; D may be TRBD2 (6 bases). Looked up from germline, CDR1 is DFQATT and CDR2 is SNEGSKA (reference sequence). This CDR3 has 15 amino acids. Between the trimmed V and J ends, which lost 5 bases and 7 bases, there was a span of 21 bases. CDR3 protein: CSAGVGASRGNEQFF. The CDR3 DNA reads TGCAGTGCTGGAGTCGGGGCTAGCCGGGGGAATGAGCAGTTCTTC.

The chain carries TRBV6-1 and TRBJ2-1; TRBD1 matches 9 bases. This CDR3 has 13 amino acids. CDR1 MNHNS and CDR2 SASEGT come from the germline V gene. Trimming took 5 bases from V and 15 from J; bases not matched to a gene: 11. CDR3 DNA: TGTGCCAGCAGTTCCACCGGGACAGGGTATTGGTTCTTC. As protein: CASSSTGTGYWFF.

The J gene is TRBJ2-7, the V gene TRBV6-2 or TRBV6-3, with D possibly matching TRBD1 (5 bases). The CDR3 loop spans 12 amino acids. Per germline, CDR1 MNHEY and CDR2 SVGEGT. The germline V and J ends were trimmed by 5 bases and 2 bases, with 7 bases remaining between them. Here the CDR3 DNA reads TGTGCCAGCAGTACGACAGCCTACGAGCAGTACTTC. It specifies CASSTTAYEQYF.

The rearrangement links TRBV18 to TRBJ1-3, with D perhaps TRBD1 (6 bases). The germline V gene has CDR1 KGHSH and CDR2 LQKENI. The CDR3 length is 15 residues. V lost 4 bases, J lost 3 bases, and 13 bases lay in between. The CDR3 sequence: CASSLRQADGNTIYF. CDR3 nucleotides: TGTGCCAGCTCACTTCGACAGGCAGATGGAAACACCATATATTTT.

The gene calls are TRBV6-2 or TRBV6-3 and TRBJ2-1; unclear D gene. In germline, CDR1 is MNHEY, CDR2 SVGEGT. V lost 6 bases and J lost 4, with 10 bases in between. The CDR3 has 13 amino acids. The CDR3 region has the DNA TGTGCCAGCAGCTACCTAGGTTACAATGAGCAGTTCTTC. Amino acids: CASSYLGYNEQFF.

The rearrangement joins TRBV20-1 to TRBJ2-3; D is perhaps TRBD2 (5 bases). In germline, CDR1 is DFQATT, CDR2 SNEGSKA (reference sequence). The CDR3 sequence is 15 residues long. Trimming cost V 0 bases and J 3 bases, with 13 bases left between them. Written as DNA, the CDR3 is TGCAGTGCTAGAGATCAGGTGGGAGAGACAGATACGCAGTATTTT. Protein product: CSARDQVGETDTQYF.

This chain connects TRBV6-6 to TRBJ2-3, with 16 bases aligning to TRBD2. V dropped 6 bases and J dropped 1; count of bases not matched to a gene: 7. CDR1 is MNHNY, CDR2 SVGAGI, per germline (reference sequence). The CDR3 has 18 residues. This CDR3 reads CASRMGLAGGPGTDTQYF. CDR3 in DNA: TGTGCCAGCAGAATGGGACTAGCGGGAGGGCCTGGCACAGATACGCAGTATTTT.

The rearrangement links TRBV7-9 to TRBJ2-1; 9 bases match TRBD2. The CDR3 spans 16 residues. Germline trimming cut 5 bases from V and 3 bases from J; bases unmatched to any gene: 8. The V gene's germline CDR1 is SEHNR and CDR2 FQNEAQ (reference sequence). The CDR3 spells CASSPKREVNYNEQFF. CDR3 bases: TGTGCCAGCAGCCCTAAGCGGGAGGTAAACTACAATGAGCAGTTCTTC. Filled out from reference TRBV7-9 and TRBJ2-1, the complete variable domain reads DTGVSQNPRHKITKRGQNVTFRCDPISEHNRLYWYRQTLGQGPEFLTYFQNEAQLEKSRLLSDRFSAERPKGSFSTLEIQRTEQGDSAMYLCASSPKREVNYNEQFFGPGTRLTVL.

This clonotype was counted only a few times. In DNA, the CDR3 is TGTGCCAGCAGCATCGACTGGAGCACAGATACGCAGTATTTT. It specifies CASSIDWSTDTQYF. V gene TRBV3-1 combines with J gene TRBJ2-3; no definite D call. V was cut by 5 bases and J by 0 bases, with 9 bases left in between. CDR1 LGHDT and CDR2 YNNKEL come from the germline V gene (reference sequence). The CDR3 totals 14 residues.

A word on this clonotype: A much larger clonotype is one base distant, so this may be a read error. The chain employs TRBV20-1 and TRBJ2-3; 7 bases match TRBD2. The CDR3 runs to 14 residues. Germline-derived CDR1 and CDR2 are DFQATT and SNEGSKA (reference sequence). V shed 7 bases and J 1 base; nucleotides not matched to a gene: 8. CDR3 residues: CSDRIAGRTDTQYF. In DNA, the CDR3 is TGCAGTGACAGGATAGCGGGTCGCACAGATACGCAGTATTTT.

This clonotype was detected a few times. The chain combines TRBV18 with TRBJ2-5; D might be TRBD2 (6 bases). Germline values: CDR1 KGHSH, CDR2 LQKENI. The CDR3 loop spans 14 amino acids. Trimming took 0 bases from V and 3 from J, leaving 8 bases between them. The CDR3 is CASSPPPGEETQYF. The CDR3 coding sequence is TGTGCCAGCTCACCACCCCCGGGGGAAGAGACCCAGTACTTC.

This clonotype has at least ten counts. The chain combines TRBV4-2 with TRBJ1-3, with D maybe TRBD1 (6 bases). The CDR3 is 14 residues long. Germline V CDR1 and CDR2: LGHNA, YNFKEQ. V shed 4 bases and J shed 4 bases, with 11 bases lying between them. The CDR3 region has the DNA TGTGCCAGCAGCCTAACAGGGACGGGAAACACCATATATTTT. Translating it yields CASSLTGTGNTIYF.

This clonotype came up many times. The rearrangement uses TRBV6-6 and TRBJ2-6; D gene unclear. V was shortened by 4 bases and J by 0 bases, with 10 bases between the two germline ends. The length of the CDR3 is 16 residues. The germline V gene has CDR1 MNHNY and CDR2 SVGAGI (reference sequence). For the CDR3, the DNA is TGTGCCAGCAGTTTCATTAGTACCTCTGGGGCCAACGTCCTGACTTTC. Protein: CASSFISTSGANVLTF.

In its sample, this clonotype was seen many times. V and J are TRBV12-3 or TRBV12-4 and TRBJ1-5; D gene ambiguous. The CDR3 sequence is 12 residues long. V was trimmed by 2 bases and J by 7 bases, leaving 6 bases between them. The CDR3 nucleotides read TGTGCCAGCAGTTTATTAGACCAGCCCCAGCATTTT. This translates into CASSLLDQPQHF.